The 18 T cell receptor beta chains below come from one sample, sequenced in a study of cytotoxic CD8 clonotypes in ibrutinib-treated CLL. Sequencing used immunoSEQ multiplex PCR; TCRdb keeps in-frame clones, though not all of them. This table has roughly 220,000 clones, 70% to 75% appearing once. The material sequenced was PBMCs, taken after 12 months of ibrutinib treatment. The receptors shown here come from a human donor with chronic lymphocytic leukemia.

This chain links TRBV30 with TRBJ1-2, with D possibly being TRBD1 (5 bases). V was cut by 5 bases and J by 2 bases, with 15 bases left in between. The CDR3 length is 14 residues. Germline assignment: CDR1 GTSNPN and CDR2 SVGIG (reference sequence). The CDR3 region is CAWSPQGRNYGYTF. The DNA of the CDR3 is TGTGCCTGGTCACCGCAGGGCCGGAACTATGGCTACACCTTC.

The chain links TRBV2 to TRBJ1-5; no clear D. CDR1 is SNHLY, CDR2 FYNNEI, per germline. CDR3 length equals 16 residues. Between the trimmed V and J ends, which lost 0 bases and 2 bases, there was a span of 11 bases. The CDR3 spells CASSEAPGGGNQPQHF. In DNA form, the CDR3 reads TGTGCCAGCAGTGAAGCGCCCGGAGGCGGCAATCAGCCCCAGCATTTT.

The V gene is TRBV14, the J gene TRBJ2-1, with D uncertain. Trimming removed 0 bases at V and 2 bases at J, with 11 bases between. Looked up from germline, CDR1 is SGHDN and CDR2 is FVKESK. The CDR3 is made up of 16 amino acids. This chain's CDR3 is CASSQDPRLPYNEQFF. The CDR3 DNA follows: TGTGCCAGCAGCCAAGATCCGCGTTTGCCCTACAATGAGCAGTTCTTC.

J is TRBJ1-5 and V is TRBV27; D unresolved. Trimming left V 0 bases short and J 0 bases short, with 3 bases between. Germline loops: CDR1 MNHEY, CDR2 SMNVEV (reference sequence). This CDR3 comprises 14 residues. The CDR3 coding sequence is TGTGCCAGCAGTTTATCTTATAGCAATCAGCCCCAGCATTTT. It is translated as CASSLSYSNQPQHF.

V and J are TRBV5-8 and TRBJ1-1, with D possibly matching TRBD1 (6 bases). CDR1 is SGHTS and CDR2 is YDEGEE in the germline V gene. The germline V and J ends were trimmed by 3 bases and 0 bases, with 9 bases remaining between them. This CDR3 is built from 14 residues. This CDR3 is CASSYRVLNTEAFF. CDR3 DNA: TGTGCCAGCAGCTACAGGGTCCTGAACACTGAAGCTTTCTTT.

This rearrangement joins TRBV5-1 to TRBJ1-1, with 12 bases fitting TRBD1. The germline CDR1 and CDR2 sequences are SGHRS and YFSETQ. Germline trimming cut 4 bases from V and 1 base from J; bases unmatched to any gene: 8. CDR3 size: 17 residues. The CDR3 sequence: CASSHGTGGIWNTEAFF. Written as DNA, the CDR3 is TGCGCCAGCAGCCACGGGACAGGGGGCATTTGGAACACTGAAGCTTTCTTT.

The chain uses TRBV5-1 and TRBJ2-1; TRBD1 agrees at 11 bases. Germline CDR1 reads SGHRS; CDR2 reads YFSETQ. CDR3 size: 16 residues. The V gene end was trimmed by 6 bases and the J gene end by 4 bases; junction bases not matched to a gene: 9. The CDR3 is CASTYEGQGAYNEQFF. The CDR3 DNA is TGCGCCAGCACGTATGAAGGACAGGGGGCTTACAATGAGCAGTTCTTC.

As DNA, the CDR3 is TGTGCCAGCAGCCCCGGGCCGAACTATGGCTACACCTTC. Protein: CASSPGPNYGYTF. The chain recombines TRBV7-2 with TRBJ1-2; D gene unclear. CDR1 and CDR2 from the germline V gene are SGHTA and FQGNSA. The CDR3 sequence is 13 residues long. Trimming removed 5 bases at V and 2 bases at J, with 9 bases between. The full variable domain, completed using reference TRBV7-2 and TRBJ1-2, is GAGVSQSPSNKVTEKGKDVELRCDPISGHTALYWYRQSLGQGLEFLIYFQGNSAPDKSGLPSDRFSAERTGGSVSTLTIQRTQQEDSAVYLCASSPGPNYGYTFGSGTRLTVV.

The chain links TRBV27 to TRBJ1-5; D uncertain. Germline CDR1 reads MNHEY; CDR2 reads SMNVEV (reference sequence). This CDR3 is 15 amino acids long. V lost 6 bases to trimming and J lost 5 bases, with 17 bases between them. The DNA for the CDR3 is TGTGCCAGCAGGACTGATGGCGCCGGTCATCAGCCCCAGCATTTT. Protein product: CASRTDGAGHQPQHF.

This sequence joins TRBV4-1 and TRBJ2-3; D remains unclear. Germline CDR1 and CDR2: MGHRA and YSYEKL. The V end lost 6 bases, the J end lost 6 bases, and 13 bases lay between the germline ends. This CDR3 region has 13 residues. CDR3: CASSFDVGDTQYF. CDR3 nucleotides: TGCGCCAGCAGTTTCGATGTAGGGGATACGCAGTATTTT.

V gene TRBV7-2 combines with J gene TRBJ2-7; TRBD2 aligns across 7 bases. The CDR3 has 14 residues. The V gene's germline CDR1 is SGHTA and CDR2 FQGNSA. After removal of 7 bases from V and 2 bases from J, the junction contained 8 bases not matched to a gene. CDR3: CASITSSGPYEQYF. In DNA, the CDR3 is TGTGCCAGCATCACCTCTAGCGGACCCTACGAGCAGTACTTC.

This chain links TRBV7-2 with TRBJ2-3; 9 nucleotides match TRBD2. The CDR3 contains 17 residues. The junction had 8 bases not matched to a gene; V was cut back by 2 bases and J by 2 bases. Germline V lookup: CDR1 SGHTA, CDR2 FQGNSA. The CDR3 DNA is TGTGCCAGCAGCTTAAGGGCGGGAGGGGGCACCACAGATACGCAGTATTTT. Its protein is CASSLRAGGGTTDTQYF.

The chain combines TRBV10-1 with TRBJ2-5; perhaps TRBD1 as D (6 bases). V dropped 2 bases and J dropped 2 bases, with 6 bases sitting between them. CDR3 length: 13 amino acids. Germline V gene lookup returns CDR1 WNHNN and CDR2 SYGVQD (reference sequence). This CDR3 is CASSETGQETQYF. CDR3 bases: TGCGCCAGCAGTGAGACAGGGCAAGAGACCCAGTACTTC.

The gene calls are TRBV6-6 and TRBJ2-7; D gene unclear. With 2 bases removed from V and 0 bases from J, the gap between germline ends came to 11 bases. Germline V gives CDR1 MNHNY, CDR2 SVGAGI (reference sequence). The CDR3 has 15 residues. In DNA, the CDR3 is TGTGCCAGCAGTTACGCGACTGGCGGCTCCTACGAGCAGTACTTC. This encodes CASSYATGGSYEQYF.

This clone is medium-sized in the sample. This chain joins TRBV29-1 and TRBJ2-2; 7 bases are a match to TRBD2. The junction had 1 base not matched to a gene; V was cut back by 5 bases and J by 1 base. Germline loops: CDR1 SQVTM, CDR2 ANQGSEA. The length of the CDR3 is 13 residues. The CDR3 loop reads CSVRGENTGELFF. The CDR3 region has the DNA TGCAGCGTTCGGGGGGAGAACACCGGGGAGCTGTTTTTT.

The chain links TRBV7-3 to TRBJ2-7; maybe TRBD2 (6 bases). Trimming took off 4 bases at V and 2 bases at J, with 15 bases between the two ends. The germline gives CDR1 SGHTA, CDR2 FQGTGA. This CDR3 contains 15 residues. DNA for the CDR3: TGTGCCAGCAGCTCCACTCCTAGCGCTCCCTACGAGCAGTACTTC. It specifies CASSSTPSAPYEQYF.

The chain employs TRBV29-1 and TRBJ2-7; either TRBD1 or TRBD2 may supply D (5 bases each). The CDR3 runs to 16 residues. Per the germline V gene, CDR1 is SQVTM and CDR2 is ANQGSEA. V lost 0 bases to trimming and J lost 0 bases, with 15 bases between them. The CDR3 DNA sequence: TGCAGCGTTGAAGACGAGGGGACCGGGATCTCCTACGAGCAGTACTTC. It translates to CSVEDEGTGISYEQYF.

The chain uses TRBV29-1 and TRBJ2-3, with D perhaps given as TRBD1 or TRBD2 (5 bases each). Trimming shortened V by 5 bases and J by 0 bases, and 24 bases separated the two germline ends. Per the germline V gene, CDR1 is SQVTM and CDR2 is ANQGSEA. The CDR3 loop spans 18 amino acids. CDR3 sequence reads: CSVRDRGGRPSSTDTQYF. DNA of the CDR3: TGCAGCGTTCGGGACCGGGGCGGGCGTCCCTCTAGCACAGATACGCAGTATTTT.